This T cell receptor (beta chain) came from a study of identical twins (dated by TCRdb to the mid-2010s). Turning to the overall study: TCR alpha and beta repertoires from monozygotic twins, unrelated adults of various ages and cord blood were deep-sequenced to test whether fetal clonotypes persist. To rule out contamination, replicate twin experiments were performed at different times with different library preparation protocols. The research as a whole found: Fewer insertions were carried by abundant cord blood beta clonotypes; a weaker similar trend was observed in young adult naive repertoires, while no such trend was observed in memory repertoires. Compared with coincidental sharing between unrelated individuals, out-of-frame TCR alpha sequences shared between twins showed an excess of sequences with low generation probability. Because the same donors could not be followed over many years, the conclusions relied on cross-sectional statistical analysis. Invariant T cells such as MAIT and iNKT could partly confound zero-insertion analyses, though diverse VJ usage argued against this for most clonotypes. In monozygotic twins, out-of-frame TCR alpha sharing was systematically underestimated by recombination models, although the models agreed with sharing between unrelated individuals. In beta out-of-frame sequences, excess twin sharing was weaker, because having fewer shared sequences lowered the signal-to-noise ratio.

A note on this clonotype: This receptor's antigen is unknown. The record has no base qualities; no much larger clone is one base away.

The library relied on 5' RACE. Instrument on record: Illumina HiSeq 2000. A universal primer binding site was added through template switching, and the final cDNA carried a unique molecular identifier so that TCR cDNA molecules could be counted accurately. Specific primers in the conserved constant-segment region were used to synthesize first-strand cDNA for the TCR alpha and beta chains. Each cDNA library was double barcoded, with a SMART-Mk sample barcode plus Illumina barcodes, to control for contamination. TruSeq adapter sequences, together with Illumina sample barcodes, were added in two successive PCR steps. TCR alpha and beta cDNA libraries were sequenced on the Illumina HiSeq platform with custom primers. The original pipeline was this. Unique molecular identifiers were extracted from raw reads with MiGEC, and CDR3 positions were determined with MiXCR. Recombination models were inferred per individual with the repgenHMM and IGoR tools using an EM algorithm. Shared clonotypes were analyzed with the tcR package in R, and sharing was normalized by the product of cloneset sizes. To study raw recombination free of thymic and clonal selection effects, out-of-frame nonproductive sequences were analyzed. TCRdb reran the public reads through fastp at Q25 and MiXCR, keeping productive beta chains. CDR3 protein sequences are deduplicated, and each keeps its most common genes and DNA. TCRdb, rather than the study authors, made the V and J calls. This sample gives about 530,000 distinct CDR3 sequences in total; 20% to 25% of them show up just once. Of the sample, approximately 0.49% falls within the top ten clones.

All donors were healthy Caucasians. The twin cohort comprised three pairs of female monozygotic twins, all aged about 18 to 29 years. Positive isolation kits from Invitrogen were used to isolate the CD4+ and CD8+ T cell populations. The same sample was also used in a study of yellow fever vaccine responses in identical twins. Looking at the second paper: According to the authors, the vaccine-induced T cell response in identical twins seemed to be partly convergent and partly specific to each individual. In identical twins, the study followed T cell clones that responded to the vaccine with precision.

The sequenced sample consisted of CD4+ T cells sorted from blood. The sequence came from a woman between 18 and 30 years old in good health.

CDR3 sequence: CASSQPGTSPYTQYF. The nucleotides are TGCGCCAGCAGCCAACCCGGGACTAGCCCTTATACGCAGTATTTT. The rearranged segments are TRBV4-1 and TRBJ2-3, with TRBD2 matching 9 junction bases. V is cut back by 2 bases and J by 7 bases, with 7 bases in the junction unmatched. CDR1 and CDR2 are drawn from the germline V gene: MGHRA, YSYEKL. The CDR3 measures 15 amino acids from cysteine to phenylalanine. The sequence is cut down to CDR3 DNA, 45 bases in frame from base 1.